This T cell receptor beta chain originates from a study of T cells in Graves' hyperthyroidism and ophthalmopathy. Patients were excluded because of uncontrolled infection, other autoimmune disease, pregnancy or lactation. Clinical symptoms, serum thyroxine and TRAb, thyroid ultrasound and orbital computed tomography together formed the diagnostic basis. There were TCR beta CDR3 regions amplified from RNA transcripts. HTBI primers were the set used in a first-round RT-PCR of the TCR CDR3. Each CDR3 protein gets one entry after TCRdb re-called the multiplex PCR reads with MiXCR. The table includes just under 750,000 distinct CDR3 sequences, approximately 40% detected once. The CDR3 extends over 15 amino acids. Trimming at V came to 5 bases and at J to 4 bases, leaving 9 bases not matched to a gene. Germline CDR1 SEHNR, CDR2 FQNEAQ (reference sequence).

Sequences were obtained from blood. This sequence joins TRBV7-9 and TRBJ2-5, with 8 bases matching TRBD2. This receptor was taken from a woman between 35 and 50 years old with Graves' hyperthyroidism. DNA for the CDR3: TGTGCCAGCAGCGTGGGACTAGGGAAATTAGAGACCCAGTACTTC. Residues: CASSVGLGKLETQYF.